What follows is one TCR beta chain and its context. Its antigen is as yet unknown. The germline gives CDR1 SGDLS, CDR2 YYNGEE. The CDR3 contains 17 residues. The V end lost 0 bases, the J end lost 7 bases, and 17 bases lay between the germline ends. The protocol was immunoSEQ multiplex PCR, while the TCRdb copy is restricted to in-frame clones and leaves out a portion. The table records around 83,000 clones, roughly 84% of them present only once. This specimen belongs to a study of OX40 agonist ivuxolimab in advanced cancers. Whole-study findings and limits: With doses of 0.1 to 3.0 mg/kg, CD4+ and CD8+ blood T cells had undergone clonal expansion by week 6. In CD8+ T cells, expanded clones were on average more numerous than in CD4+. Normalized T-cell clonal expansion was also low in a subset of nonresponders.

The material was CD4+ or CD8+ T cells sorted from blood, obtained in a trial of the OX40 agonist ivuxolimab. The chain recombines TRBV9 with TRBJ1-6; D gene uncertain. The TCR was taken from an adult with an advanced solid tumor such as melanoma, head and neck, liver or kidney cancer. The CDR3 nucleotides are TGTGCCAGCAGCGTAGGTGTAGGCGAAGGAACGAATTCACCCCTCCACTTT. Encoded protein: CASSVGVGEGTNSPLHF.